Shown below are 21 T cell receptor beta chains from a single sample sequenced in a study of OX40 agonist ivuxolimab in advanced cancers. The assay was immunoSEQ multiplex PCR, and TCRdb's table has in-frame clones only and misses some. The data hold tens of thousands of clones, with nearly 90% observed a single time. Sequenced here: CD4+ or CD8+ T cells sorted from blood, sampled in a trial of the OX40 agonist ivuxolimab. The receptors derive from an adult with an advanced solid tumor such as melanoma, head and neck, liver or kidney cancer.

This chain links TRBV15 with TRBJ2-1; 10 bases agree with TRBD1. Germline CDR1 and CDR2: LNHNV and YYDKDF (reference sequence). The CDR3 is 16 amino acids. The J segment lost 5 bases and the V segment lost 1 base, leaving 5 bases of the junction unmatched. DNA of the CDR3: TGTGCCACCAGCAGAGGGGGACAGGGGCTAAACAATGAGCAGTTCTTC. Protein: CATSRGGQGLNNEQFF.

This chain links TRBV5-5 with TRBJ2-3; weak D call: TRBD2 (5 bases). Looked up from germline, CDR1 is SGHKS and CDR2 is YYEKEE (reference sequence). The V end was cut by 4 bases, the J end by 11 bases, with 11 bases between. This CDR3 is built from 11 residues. CDR3 amino acids: CASSVPDWQYF. CDR3 nucleotide sequence: TGTGCCAGCAGCGTGCCGGACTGGCAGTATTTT. The full variable domain, in which reference TRBV5-5 and TRBJ2-3 provide the parts outside the CDR3, is DAGVTQSPTHLIKTRGQQVTLRCSPISGHKSVSWYQQVLGQGPQFIFQYYEKEERGRGNFPDRFSARQFPNYSSELNVNALLLGDSALYLCASSVPDWQYFGPGTRLTVL.

A few counts support this clone. V and J are TRBV30 and TRBJ1-1; no reliable D call. CDR3 length: 12 residues. With 3 bases removed from V and 11 bases from J, the gap between germline ends came to 16 bases. CDR1 is GTSNPN and CDR2 is SVGIG in the germline V gene (reference sequence). The CDR3 coding sequence is TGTGCCTGGAGGAACCAGCTCCTATTGGCTTTCTTT. Its translation is CAWRNQLLLAFF.

The gene calls are TRBV4-1 and TRBJ2-7, with D uncertain. The CDR3 runs to 13 residues. The germline gives CDR1 MGHRA, CDR2 YSYEKL. V shed 0 bases and J shed 6 bases, with 9 bases lying between them. CDR3 sequence (DNA): TGCGCCAGCAGCCAAGAACGCCATGCCGAGCAGTACTTC. Amino acid sequence: CASSQERHAEQYF.

The chain employs TRBV6-5 and TRBJ2-5, with 7 bases that match TRBD1. Germline V gives CDR1 MNHEY, CDR2 SVGAGI. The junction had 5 bases not matched to a gene; V was cut back by 5 bases and J by 5 bases. The CDR3 runs to 13 residues. CDR3 DNA: TGTGCCAGCAGTAGAGGGACAGCGGAGACCCAGTACTTC. It is translated as CASSRGTAETQYF.

The J gene is TRBJ1-3, the V gene TRBV6-1; tentatively, D is TRBD1 (6 bases). Trimming shortened V by 4 bases and J by 0 bases, and 13 bases separated the two germline ends. This CDR3 is 16 amino acids long. Looked up from germline, CDR1 is MNHNS and CDR2 is SASEGT. The CDR3 here is CASSGDPDSSGNTIYF. The DNA of the CDR3 is TGTGCCAGCAGTGGAGACCCGGACAGCTCTGGAAACACCATATATTTT.

V usage is TRBV19 and J usage is TRBJ2-5; TRBD2 matches 7 bases. V trimming: 2 bases; J trimming: 1 base; junction bases outside the gene matches: 1. The CDR3 length is 14 residues. CDR1 is LNHDA, CDR2 SQIVND, per germline (reference sequence). The CDR3 is CASSIWGGQETQYF. CDR3 bases: TGTGCCAGTAGTATATGGGGGGGCCAAGAGACCCAGTACTTC. The full variable domain, its missing parts supplied by reference TRBV19 and TRBJ2-5, is DGGITQSPKYLFRKEGQNVTLSCEQNLNHDAMYWYRQDPGQGLRLIYYSQIVNDFQKGDIAEGYSVSREKKESFPLTVTSAQKNPTAFYLCASSIWGGQETQYFGPGTRLLVL.

The table lists this clone with a count of one. The gene calls are TRBV27 and TRBJ1-2; 7 nucleotides match TRBD1. CDR3 length equals 15 residues. V was clipped by 5 bases and J by 4 bases; unmatched bases: 10. Per germline, CDR1 MNHEY and CDR2 SMNVEV (reference sequence). The CDR3 here is CASSTLPGQPYGYTF. CDR3 bases: TGTGCCAGCAGTACCCTCCCGGGACAGCCCTATGGCTACACCTTC.

The gene calls are TRBV14 and TRBJ2-7; the match to TRBD1 covers 9 bases. The CDR3 is made up of 15 amino acids. Germline CDR1 is SGHDN and CDR2 is FVKESK. Germline trimming cut 4 bases from V and 1 base from J; bases unmatched to any gene: 5. This CDR3 reads CASSLTGTGSYEQYF. The DNA for the CDR3 is TGTGCCAGCAGCCTTACCGGGACAGGGTCCTACGAGCAGTACTTC.

The chain carries TRBV28 and TRBJ2-7; no definite D call. With 8 bases removed from V and 4 bases from J, the gap between germline ends came to 18 bases. Looked up from germline, CDR1 is MDHEN and CDR2 is SYDVKM. The CDR3 is 14 amino acids. CDR3 region: CASEDWKGSYEQYF. Here the CDR3 DNA reads TGTGCCAGCGAGGATTGGAAGGGTAGTTACGAGCAGTACTTC.

In this sample, this clone turned up a few times. V is TRBV28 and J is TRBJ1-4; weak D call: TRBD1 (6 bases). This CDR3 has 14 residues. Germline CDR1 is MDHEN and CDR2 is SYDVKM. V shed 5 bases and J shed 6 bases, with 13 bases lying between them. The DNA for the CDR3 is TGTGCCAGCAGTACCCCGGGGGCAGATGAAAAACTGTTTTTT. Translated: CASSTPGADEKLFF.

The table lists this clone with a few counts. The rearrangement links TRBV19 to TRBJ2-6, with D uncertain. Per germline, CDR1 LNHDA and CDR2 SQIVND (reference sequence). CDR3 length equals 15 residues. Trimming cost V 5 bases and J 2 bases, with 10 bases left between them. Here the CDR3 reads CASSFGVAGANVLTF. CDR3 coding DNA: TGTGCCAGTAGTTTTGGGGTGGCTGGGGCCAACGTCCTGACTTTC.

V usage is TRBV11-2 and J usage is TRBJ2-7, with D possibly matching TRBD2 (6 bases). Trimming shortened V by 0 bases and J by 7 bases, and 19 bases separated the two germline ends. Germline CDR1 is SGHAT and CDR2 is FQNNGV. The CDR3 sequence is 16 residues long. The CDR3 nucleotides read TGTGCCAGCAGCTTAGAGGGCGGAGAAGGCGGAGGGGAGCAGTACTTC. Its protein is CASSLEGGEGGGEQYF.

This chain uses TRBV5-1 with TRBJ2-2; 9 bases fit TRBD2. Trimming cost V 6 bases and J 4 bases; bases outside gene matches: 10. Germline V lookup: CDR1 SGHRS, CDR2 YFSETQ. This CDR3 has 16 amino acids. CDR3 coding DNA: TGCGCCAGCACGCCACTAGCGGGTGAAATCACCGGGGAGCTGTTTTTT. Its translation: CASTPLAGEITGELFF.

The V gene is TRBV9, the J gene TRBJ1-2, with D possibly being TRBD1 (5 bases). This CDR3 is 12 amino acids long. From germline, CDR1 is SGDLS and CDR2 YYNGEE. The V gene lost 7 bases and the J gene lost 8 bases, with 15 bases spanning the gap. CDR3: CASGGTLTGYTF. DNA of the CDR3: TGTGCCAGCGGAGGGACCCTGACGGGCTACACCTTC.

The V gene is TRBV27, the J gene TRBJ2-7; D not certain. Deletions cut 6 bases from V and 0 bases from J, with 15 bases between. The CDR3 runs 15 residues. Germline lookup yields CDR1 MNHEY and CDR2 SMNVEV (reference sequence). The CDR3 here is CASRGLESSSYEQYF. The CDR3 region has the DNA TGTGCCAGCAGGGGGTTGGAGTCGAGCTCCTACGAGCAGTACTTC.

The chain is built from TRBV30 and TRBJ2-2, with unresolved D. Trimming removed 4 bases from V and 0 bases from J, with 15 bases in between. The CDR3 totals 16 residues. CDR1 and CDR2 from the germline V gene are GTSNPN and SVGIG (reference sequence). CDR3 nucleotide sequence: TGTGCCTGGATATCTACGTACCACCCGAACACCGGGGAGCTGTTTTTT. It yields the protein CAWISTYHPNTGELFF.

The chain is built from TRBV18 and TRBJ2-7; D is ambiguous. The CDR3 spans 12 residues. The V gene lost 6 bases and the J gene lost 7 bases, with 13 bases spanning the gap. Germline lookup yields CDR1 KGHSH and CDR2 LQKENI. CDR3 in amino acids: CASSPRAREQYF. CDR3 DNA sequence: TGTGCCAGCTCGCCCCGGGCGAGGGAGCAGTACTTC.

This clone was seen once. V and J are TRBV28 and TRBJ2-7; 9 bases fit TRBD1. The CDR3 is 15 residues long. Germline V gene data show CDR1 as MDHEN and CDR2 as SYDVKM. Losses at the gene ends were 5 bases for V and 0 bases for J; bases not matched to a gene: 5. The CDR3 here is CASSATGGVSYEQYF. The CDR3 DNA sequence: TGTGCCAGCAGTGCCACAGGGGGCGTCTCCTACGAGCAGTACTTC.

The chain joins TRBV7-3 to TRBJ2-3, with TRBD2 matching over 7 bases. Germline V lookup: CDR1 SGHTA, CDR2 FQGTGA. The CDR3 sequence is 15 residues long. The junction had 10 bases not matched to a gene; V was cut back by 8 bases and J by 2 bases. For the CDR3, the DNA is TGTGCCAGCGCTAGGCTAGCGGCGGACACAGATACGCAGTATTTT. Encoded protein: CASARLAADTDTQYF.

V usage is TRBV7-8 and J usage is TRBJ2-3; 11 bases agree with TRBD2. Looked up from germline, CDR1 is SGHVS and CDR2 is FQNEAQ. This CDR3 spans 15 amino acids. After removal of 4 bases from V and 4 bases from J, the junction contained 4 bases not matched to a gene. The CDR3 DNA sequence: TGTGCCAGCAGCTATAGCGGGGGGGGTTCAGATACGCAGTATTTT. Translating gives CASSYSGGGSDTQYF.